This TCR beta chain originates from a study of monozygotic twins with inflammatory bowel disease. T cells were not sorted, and total RNA was isolated straight from whole blood. The germline V gene has CDR1 KGHDR and CDR2 SFDVKD. There are 16 residues in the CDR3. TCRdb re-called the 5' RACE reads and shows each CDR3 protein once, DNA omitted. The sample's table shows roughly 100,000 distinct CDR3 sequences. The receptor was isolated from a human donor with ulcerative colitis or Crohn's disease, or a healthy co-twin of an affected twin (not recorded which). The V gene is TRBV24-1, the J gene TRBJ2-6; checking the TCRdb D call of TRBD1 is not possible without DNA. The specimen was blood. The chain's CDR3 is CATSEGGRRGANVLTF.